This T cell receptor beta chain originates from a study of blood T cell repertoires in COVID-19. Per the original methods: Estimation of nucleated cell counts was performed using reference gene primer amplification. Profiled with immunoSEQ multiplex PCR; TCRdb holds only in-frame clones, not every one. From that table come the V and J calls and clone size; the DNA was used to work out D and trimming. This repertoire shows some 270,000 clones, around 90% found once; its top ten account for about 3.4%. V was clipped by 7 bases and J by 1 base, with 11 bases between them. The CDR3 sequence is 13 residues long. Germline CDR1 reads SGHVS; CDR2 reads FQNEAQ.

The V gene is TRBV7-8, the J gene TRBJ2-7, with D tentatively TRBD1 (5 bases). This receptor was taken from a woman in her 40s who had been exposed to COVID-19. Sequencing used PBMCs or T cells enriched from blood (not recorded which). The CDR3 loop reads CASNTRESYEQYF. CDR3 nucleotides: TGTGCCAGCAACACCAGGGAATCCTACGAGCAGTACTTC.